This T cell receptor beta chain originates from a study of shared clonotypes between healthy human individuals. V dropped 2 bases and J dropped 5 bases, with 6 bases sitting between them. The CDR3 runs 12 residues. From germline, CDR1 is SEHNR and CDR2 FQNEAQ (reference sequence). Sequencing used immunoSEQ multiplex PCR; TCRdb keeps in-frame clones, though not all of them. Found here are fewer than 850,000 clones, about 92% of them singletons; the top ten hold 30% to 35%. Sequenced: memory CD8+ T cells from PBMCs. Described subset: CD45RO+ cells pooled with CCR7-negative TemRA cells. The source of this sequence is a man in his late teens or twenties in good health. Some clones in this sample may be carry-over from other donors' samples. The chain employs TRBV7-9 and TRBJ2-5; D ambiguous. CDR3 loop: CASSLYEETQYF. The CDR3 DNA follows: TGTGCCAGCAGCTTATACGAGGAGACCCAGTACTTC.